This is a list of T cell receptor beta chains from one sample in a study of blood T cell repertoires in COVID-19. Only in-frame clones appear in the TCRdb table, and some are missing; sequencing was by immunoSEQ multiplex PCR. The sample consists of about 360,000 clones, over 75% of them appearing once. The sequencing input was PBMCs or T cells enriched from blood (not recorded which). These receptor sequences come from a woman between 40 and 50 years old with acute COVID-19. Each CDR3 is given with its conserved first and last residue. The order of the fields is CDR3 length, clone size, J gene, V gene, D gene, CDR3 protein, CDR3 DNA. The D gene is left open where the match is weak. The size field is filled for only some rows; it gives once, few, many or a size class.

15	-	TRBJ1-5	TRBV4-1	TRBD1	CASSQVLDRAQPQHF	TGCGCCAGCAGCCAGGTTCTGGACAGGGCCCAGCCCCAGCATTTT
15	-	TRBJ2-1	TRBV5-1	-	CASTLGGLDYNEQFF	TGCGCCAGCACCCTAGGGGGTCTGGACTACAATGAGCAGTTCTTC
14	-	TRBJ2-3	TRBV29-1	TRBD2	CSVAGLADTDTQYF	TGCAGCGTTGCAGGACTAGCGGACACAGATACGCAGTATTTT
16	-	TRBJ2-1	TRBV3-1/TRBV3-2	-	CASSQGWRVEYNEQFF	TGTGCCAGCAGCCAAGGGTGGAGAGTGGAGTACAATGAGCAGTTCTTC
14	-	TRBJ1-5	TRBV5-5	-	CASSLESSDQPQHF	TGTGCCAGCAGCTTAGAGTCGTCCGATCAGCCCCAGCATTTT
12	-	TRBJ1-1	TRBV29-1	-	CSVEGSDTEAFF	TGCAGCGTTGAAGGGAGTGACACTGAAGCTTTCTTT
14	-	TRBJ1-1	TRBV4-1	-	CASSQPLKNTEAFF	TGCGCCAGCAGCCAACCCTTAAAGAACACTGAAGCTTTCTTT
14	-	TRBJ1-2	TRBV19	-	CASNPLGVNYGYTF	TGTGCCAGTAACCCTTTGGGAGTTAACTATGGCTACACCTTC
13	-	TRBJ1-6	TRBV18	-	CASGEITNSPLHF	TGTGCCAGCGGGGAGATAACAAATTCACCCCTCCACTTT
15	-	TRBJ1-2	TRBV18	-	CASSPERDPLYGYTF	TGTGCCAGCTCACCCGAGCGGGACCCTCTCTATGGCTACACCTTC
15	once	TRBJ2-2	TRBV5-4	-	CASSLAGANTGELFF	TGTGCCAGCAGCTTGGCGGGGGCGAACACCGGGGAGCTGTTTTTT
14	-	TRBJ1-1	TRBV7-8	-	CASSLQAWNTEAFF	TGTGCCAGCAGCTTACAGGCATGGAACACTGAAGCTTTCTTT
16	-	TRBJ1-6	TRBV7-9	TRBD1	CASSLATTGDNSPLHF	TGTGCCAGCAGCTTAGCGACAACAGGGGATAATTCACCCCTCCACTTT
14	-	TRBJ2-7	TRBV11-2	TRBD1	CASSLETGINEQYF	TGTGCCAGCAGCTTAGAGACAGGGATAAACGAGCAGTACTTC
13	-	TRBJ2-1	TRBV10-2	TRBD2	CAARPGGYNEQFF	TGCGCCGCACGACCGGGGGGATACAATGAGCAGTTCTTC
15	-	TRBJ2-1	TRBV30	-	CAWSGRGFDIDEQFF	TGTGCCTGGAGTGGTCGGGGGTTTGATATCGATGAGCAGTTCTTC
16	-	TRBJ1-3	TRBV5-1	TRBD1	CASSLVTGTGGNTIYF	TGCGCCAGCAGCTTGGTAACCGGGACAGGGGGGAACACCATATATTTT
13	-	TRBJ2-7	TRBV7-9	TRBD1	CASSFTTGGEQYF	TGTGCCAGCAGCTTCACTACAGGGGGCGAGCAGTACTTC
15	-	TRBJ2-2	TRBV6-5	TRBD1	CASSYTGQGTGELFF	TGTGCCAGCAGTTACACGGGACAGGGCACCGGGGAGCTGTTTTTT
13	-	TRBJ1-2	TRBV7-9	-	CASSLGQNYGYTF	TGTGCCAGCAGCTTAGGTCAGAACTATGGCTACACCTTC
14	-	TRBJ2-5	TRBV5-4	-	CASSLTGAGETQYF	TGTGCCAGCAGCTTGACAGGGGCGGGGGAGACCCAGTACTTC
16	once	TRBJ1-2	TRBV6-5	TRBD1	CASSYLSRGIGYGYTF	TGTGCCAGCAGTTATCTTTCCAGGGGGATTGGCTATGGCTACACCTTC
15	-	TRBJ2-5	TRBV7-9	-	CASSPRTATQETQYF	TGTGCCAGCAGCCCACGGACAGCTACCCAAGAGACCCAGTACTTC
15	-	TRBJ1-6	TRBV19	-	CASSIGQHGDSPLHF	TGTGCCAGTAGTATTGGACAACATGGGGATTCACCCCTCCACTTT
16	-	TRBJ2-2	TRBV30	-	CAWGGFAGTNTGELFF	TGTGCCTGGGGGGGGTTTGCGGGGACGAACACCGGGGAGCTGTTTTTT
13	-	TRBJ1-2	TRBV7-9	-	CASSLDGVGGYTF	TGTGCCAGCAGCTTAGACGGGGTGGGAGGCTACACCTTC
14	once	TRBJ2-7	TRBV5-1	-	CASSLGHGTYEQYF	TGCGCCAGCAGCTTGGGTCACGGGACCTACGAGCAGTACTTC
16	once	TRBJ2-7	TRBV3-1/TRBV3-2	-	CASSRRSRSSSYEQYF	TGTGCCAGCAGCCGCCGTTCGCGGTCGAGCTCCTACGAGCAGTACTTC
13	-	TRBJ1-1	TRBV5-1	-	CASSLTMNTEAFF	TGCGCCAGCAGCTTGACAATGAACACTGAAGCTTTCTTT
14	-	TRBJ1-1	TRBV6-5	-	CASSALTRGTEAFF	TGTGCCAGCAGCGCACTGACAAGGGGAACTGAAGCTTTCTTT
14	-	TRBJ1-2	TRBV5-4	TRBD1	CASSLFGTGYGYTF	TGTGCCAGCAGCTTGTTTGGGACAGGTTATGGCTACACCTTC
16	-	TRBJ1-2	TRBV30	TRBD1	CAWSVPETGGPNGYTF	TGTGCCTGGAGTGTACCCGAAACAGGGGGCCCCAATGGCTACACCTTC
17	-	TRBJ2-1	TRBV21-1	-	CASSKAGQPSSYNEQFF	TGTGCCAGCAGCAAAGCAGGACAGCCCAGCTCCTACAATGAGCAGTTCTTC
15	-	TRBJ2-3	TRBV5-1	TRBD2	CASSLSSGGTDTQYF	TGCGCCAGCAGCTTATCTAGCGGGGGCACAGATACGCAGTATTTT
14	once	TRBJ2-7	TRBV7-2	TRBD2	CASSQTSGGYEQYF	TGTGCCAGCAGCCAAACTAGCGGGGGCTACGAGCAGTACTTC
14	-	TRBJ1-4	TRBV19	-	CASTPAGPKEKLFF	TGTGCCAGTACCCCTGCAGGGCCCAAAGAAAAACTGTTTTTT
14	few	TRBJ2-2	TRBV5-1	-	CASSLDPGRGELFF	TGCGCCAGCAGCTTGGATCCAGGGAGGGGGGAGCTGTTTTTT
16	-	TRBJ2-7	TRBV6-5	TRBD2	CASSSKRGAYSYEQYF	TGTGCCAGCAGTTCTAAGCGGGGGGCCTACTCCTACGAGCAGTACTTC
17	-	TRBJ1-6	TRBV2	-	CASSEGGVMSYNSPLHF	TGTGCCAGCAGTGAAGGCGGGGTAATGTCCTATAATTCACCCCTCCACTTT
12	-	TRBJ2-5	TRBV5-8	TRBD2	CASSFGGETQYF	TGTGCCAGCAGCTTCGGGGGGGAGACCCAGTACTTC
13	-	TRBJ1-1	TRBV7-9	TRBD1	CASSVDRGTEAFF	TGTGCCAGCAGCGTCGACAGGGGGACTGAAGCTTTCTTT
15	once	TRBJ2-1	TRBV2	-	CASSAGDAPYNEQFF	TGTGCCAGCAGCGCAGGGGACGCCCCTTACAATGAGCAGTTCTTC
15	once	TRBJ2-3	TRBV5-4	TRBD2	CASSVAGGPADTQYF	TGTGCCAGCAGCGTAGCGGGGGGGCCCGCAGATACGCAGTATTTT
15	-	TRBJ2-7	TRBV5-6	-	CASSAVDRTSYEQYF	TGTGCCAGCAGTGCCGTCGACAGGACTTCCTACGAGCAGTACTTC
15	-	TRBJ1-2	TRBV7-9	-	CASSSSRDGDYGYTF	TGTGCCAGCAGCTCCTCCCGGGATGGGGACTATGGCTACACCTTC
13	-	TRBJ2-7	TRBV6-1	-	CASSEYYGYEQYF	TGTGCCAGCAGTGAATATTACGGTTACGAGCAGTACTTC
16	once	TRBJ1-3	TRBV3-1/TRBV3-2	-	CASSLFIATSGNTIYF	TGTGCCAGCAGCCTATTTATAGCCACCTCTGGAAACACCATATATTTT
18	once	TRBJ2-7	TRBV21-1	-	CASSWNGVAGGLECEQYF	TGTGCCAGCAGCTGGAATGGGGTAGCGGGGGGGCTTGAATGCGAGCAGTACTTC
16	-	TRBJ2-3	TRBV5-1	TRBD2	CASSWGLAGGRDTQYF	TGCGCCAGCAGCTGGGGACTAGCGGGGGGGCGGGATACGCAGTATTTT
14	-	TRBJ1-6	TRBV3-1/TRBV3-2	TRBD1	CASSLQGAGSPLHF	TGTGCCAGCAGCCTACAGGGGGCAGGATCACCCCTCCACTTT
14	-	TRBJ2-7	TRBV11-2	TRBD2	CASGHSGGTREQYF	TGTGCCAGCGGCCATAGCGGGGGGACTAGAGAGCAGTACTTC
15	-	TRBJ2-3	TRBV19	TRBD2	CASSQIAGSTDTQYF	TGTGCCAGTAGTCAAATAGCGGGGAGCACAGATACGCAGTATTTT
14	-	TRBJ2-3	TRBV19	-	CASSRDFQTDTQYF	TGTGCCAGTAGCCGGGACTTCCAAACAGATACGCAGTATTTT